This is a list of T cell receptor beta chains from one sample in a study of CD8 T cells in Susac syndrome. TCRdb fed the immunoSEQ multiplex PCR reads into MiXCR, producing one record per CDR3 protein. The sample lists fewer than 350,000 distinct CDR3 sequences, over 75% occurring once. The sequencing input was CD8+ T cells from PBMCs. The source is a human donor with multiple sclerosis. Both conserved end residues are part of each CDR3. The D gene is left open where the match is weak. Clone size is given for some rows only: seen once, a few or many times, or a class if the clone is expanded.

TRBJ2-5 TRBV3-1 TRBD1 once CASSQGTGGVQETQYF TGTGCCAGCAGCCAAGGGACAGGGGGCGTCCAAGAGACCCAGTACTTC
TRBJ2-3 TRBV27 TRBD2 . CASSFLTGGPDTQYF TGTGCCAGCAGTTTTTTAACGGGAGGGCCTGATACGCAGTATTTT
TRBJ2-1 TRBV27 TRBD2 . CASSSPAGGVNEQFF TGTGCCAGCAGTTCCCCAGCGGGAGGTGTTAATGAGCAGTTCTTC
TRBJ1-1 TRBV6-6 TRBD1 . CASSAPGTGGTEAFF TGTGCCAGCAGTGCGCCCGGGACAGGGGGCACTGAAGCTTTCTTT
TRBJ1-2 TRBV12-3/TRBV12-4 TRBD1 . CASSDGTGGNDGYTF TGTGCCAGCAGTGACGGGACAGGGGGCAACGATGGCTACACCTTC
TRBJ1-5 TRBV2 . . CASTGLDYSNQPQHF TGTGCCAGTACCGGGCTAGATTATAGCAATCAGCCCCAGCATTTT
TRBJ2-1 TRBV4-3 TRBD2 . CASSQDATSGRGGQFF TGCGCCAGCAGCCAAGATGCGACTAGCGGACGGGGGGGGCAGTTCTTC
TRBJ2-1 TRBV5-1 . . CASSLRVLGEQFF TGCGCCAGCAGCCTTAGGGTTCTCGGGGAGCAGTTCTTC
TRBJ2-1 TRBV13 . once CASSLGRVREQFF TGTGCCAGCAGCTTAGGCCGGGTTCGGGAGCAGTTCTTC
TRBJ2-7 TRBV30 . . CAWSWRGSEQYF TGTGCCTGGAGCTGGAGGGGGTCCGAGCAGTACTTC
TRBJ2-7 TRBV13 TRBD1 . CASSQSQGILDEQYF TGTGCCAGCAGTCAGTCACAGGGGATATTGGACGAGCAGTACTTC
TRBJ2-2 TRBV21-1 . . CASRADGSCTGELFF TGTGCCAGCAGGGCTGACGGGAGTTGCACCGGGGAGCTGTTTTTT
TRBJ2-1 TRBV12-5 TRBD2 . CASGSGLADYNEQFF TGTGCTAGTGGTTCGGGACTAGCAGACTACAATGAGCAGTTCTTC
TRBJ1-1 TRBV5-8 . . CASSLGPLNTEAFF TGTGCCAGCAGCTTGGGGCCCTTGAACACTGAAGCTTTCTTT
TRBJ1-1 TRBV3-1 TRBD1 . CASSNLLQGAWNTEAFF TGTGCCAGCAGTAACTTACTCCAGGGGGCTTGGAACACTGAAGCTTTCTTT
TRBJ1-1 TRBV5-6 . . CASSFGGSGTEAFF TGTGCCAGCAGCTTCGGGGGTTCGGGGACTGAAGCTTTCTTT
TRBJ2-5 TRBV7-9 . few CASSPRTVQETQYF TGTGCCAGCAGCCCCCGGACAGTGCAAGAGACCCAGTACTTC
TRBJ2-7 TRBV4-3 . . CASSQGGLRYEQYF TGCGCCAGCAGCCAAGGGGGTCTTAGGTACGAGCAGTACTTC
TRBJ2-3 TRBV27 . . CASSWSGLTDTQYF TGTGCCAGCAGTTGGAGCGGTCTCACAGATACGCAGTATTTT
TRBJ2-7 TRBV6-2/TRBV6-3 . once CASRVNNYEQYF TGTGCCAGCAGGGTCAACAACTACGAGCAGTACTTC
TRBJ2-7 TRBV18 . few CASSPSPYEQYF TGTGCCAGCTCACCATCCCCATACGAGCAGTACTTC
TRBJ2-1 TRBV13 TRBD2 . CASSSPSGRDNEQFF TGTGCCAGCAGCTCCCCTAGCGGGAGGGACAATGAGCAGTTCTTC
TRBJ2-3 TRBV4-3 . . CASSQDHRRNRGITDTQYF TGCGCCAGCAGCCAAGATCACAGGCGTAATCGCGGGATAACAGATACGCAGTATTTT
TRBJ2-1 TRBV12-3/TRBV12-4 . . CASPPGPRKSSYNEQFF TGTGCCAGCCCCCCTGGGCCTAGAAAGAGCTCCTACAATGAGCAGTTCTTC
TRBJ2-6 TRBV4-3 TRBD1 . CASSYRDRGPGANVLTF TGCGCCAGCAGCTACCGGGACAGGGGGCCTGGGGCCAACGTCCTGACTTTC
TRBJ1-5 TRBV9 . . CASSVDGANNQPQHF TGTGCCAGCAGCGTAGATGGGGCAAACAATCAGCCCCAGCATTTT
TRBJ2-3 TRBV6-2/TRBV6-3 . . CASSYFGSADTQYF TGTGCCAGCAGTTACTTCGGGTCGGCAGATACGCAGTATTTT
TRBJ2-7 TRBV10-2 . . CASSARATYEQYF TGCGCCAGCAGTGCCAGGGCGACCTACGAGCAGTACTTC
TRBJ1-1 TRBV30 . once CACAPNTEAFF TGTGCCTGCGCACCGAACACTGAAGCTTTCTTT
TRBJ1-1 TRBV27 TRBD1 . CASSLKFRDRNREAFF TGTGCCAGCAGTTTAAAATTCCGGGACAGGAATAGGGAAGCTTTCTTT
TRBJ1-5 TRBV29-1 . . CSVRSGGSNQPQHF TGCAGCGTTCGGTCTGGGGGGAGCAATCAGCCCCAGCATTTT
TRBJ1-2 TRBV6-5 . . CASSYLFLNRDTKRYGYTF TGTGCCAGCAGTTACTTATTTCTAAACCGGGACACCAAGCGCTATGGCTACACCTTC
TRBJ2-1 TRBV6-2/TRBV6-3 TRBD2 . CASSYRAGVPYNEQFF TGTGCCAGCAGTTACCGAGCGGGAGTCCCCTACAATGAGCAGTTCTTC
TRBJ2-1 TRBV6-1 TRBD2 . CASSAAGGAYNEQFF TGTGCCAGCAGTGCAGCGGGAGGGGCCTACAATGAGCAGTTCTTC
TRBJ1-2 TRBV30 . . CAWSGSAYYGYTF TGTGCCTGGAGTGGTTCGGCTTACTATGGCTACACCTTC
TRBJ2-1 TRBV4-3 . . CASSQATTRGYEQFF TGCGCCAGCAGCCAAGCCACGACAAGGGGCTATGAGCAGTTCTTC
TRBJ2-2 TRBV7-9 TRBD1 . CASSWGQGSGELFF TGTGCCAGCAGCTGGGGACAGGGATCCGGGGAGCTGTTTTTT